This T cell receptor beta chain was recovered during a study of CD8 T cells in ankylosing spondylitis. Study findings and constraints: Apparently characteristic of ankylosing spondylitis blood was a TCR beta motif (about eight highly homologous variants). Earlier literature documents some of the motif variants in reactive arthritis synovial fluid and blood. With a CD8+ phenotype, disease-linked clones were relatively rare in peripheral blood. Disease-linked clones were reportedly significantly enriched in matched ankylosing spondylitis synovial fluid.

This clonotype has a count of ten or more. Its antigen remains unidentified. TCRdb processed the 5' RACE reads anew with MiXCR; each CDR3 protein has one entry. Among roughly 490,000 distinct CDR3 sequences, approximately 5% were seen once, and the ten largest hold roughly 3.2%. The TCR sequence derives from a male donor with ankylosing spondylitis. Source material: blood, either unsorted or a sorted T cell fraction (not recorded which).

As DNA, the CDR3 is TGTGCCAGCAGCCCCTGGAGCGAGCAGTACTTC. Translating gives CASSPWSEQYF. The chain joins TRBV7-8 to TRBJ2-7; D gene ambiguous. Germline CDR1 is SGHVS and CDR2 is FQNEAQ. V was pared by 5 bases and J by 6 bases, with 8 bases between. The CDR3 has 11 residues.